The TCR beta chain under discussion was sequenced for a study of PD-1 blockade in classical Hodgkin lymphoma. The overall study: Every 2 weeks, patients got 3 mg/kg intravenous nivolumab. Study findings and constraints: Complete responders had baseline diversity similar to newly diagnosed patients.

Each patient's relapse followed autologous stem cell transplantation, and brentuximab vedotin exposure varied. The protocol was immunoSEQ multiplex PCR, while the TCRdb copy is restricted to in-frame clones and leaves out a portion. Of around 65,000 clones in the sample, approximately 88% were seen once. V trimming: 0 bases; J trimming: 1 base; junction bases outside the gene matches: 1. From germline, CDR1 is SGDLS and CDR2 YYNGEE. The CDR3 spans 15 residues. Of note for this clone: Its antigen remains unknown.

This material consisted of peripheral blood mononuclear cells (PBMCs), taken at baseline. The chain couples TRBV9 to TRBJ2-7, with TRBD1 matching over 10 bases. This TCR was sampled from a human donor with classical Hodgkin lymphoma. In nucleotides, the CDR3 is TGTGCCAGCAGCGTAGGGACAGGGGGGTCCTACGAGCAGTACTTC. This gives the protein CASSVGTGGSYEQYF.